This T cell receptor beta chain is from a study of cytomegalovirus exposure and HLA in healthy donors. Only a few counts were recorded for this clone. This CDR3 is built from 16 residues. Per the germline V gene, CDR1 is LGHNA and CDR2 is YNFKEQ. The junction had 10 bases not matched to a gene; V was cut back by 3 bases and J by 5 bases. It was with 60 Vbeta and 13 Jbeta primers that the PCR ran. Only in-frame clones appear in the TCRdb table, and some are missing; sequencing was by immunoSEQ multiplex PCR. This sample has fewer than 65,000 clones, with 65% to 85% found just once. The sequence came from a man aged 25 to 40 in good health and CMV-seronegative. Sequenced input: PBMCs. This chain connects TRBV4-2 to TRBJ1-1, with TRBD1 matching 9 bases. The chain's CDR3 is CASSQDENRGRTEAFF. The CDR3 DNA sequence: TGTGCCAGCAGCCAGGATGAAAACAGGGGGCGGACTGAAGCTTTCTTT.